The sequence of this TCR beta chain was determined in a study of cytomegalovirus exposure and HLA in healthy donors. Study observations and caveats: Fewer than 200 TCR beta chains were listed as cytomegalovirus-associated. Later analysis identified a missense DCLRE1C variant that was linked to TCR beta V- and J-gene trimming. Of the V segments, some could not be distinguished, including TRBV6-2 and TRBV6-3, and were excluded. It was reported in a later analysis that an Asian-associated ancestry cluster showed fewer N-insertions than the approximately 670-donor mean.

On this clone itself: Its antigen is as yet unknown.

PCR primers comprised 60 Vbeta and 13 Jbeta primers. TCRdb's table, derived via immunoSEQ multiplex PCR, lists solely in-frame clones and lacks some. Of around 200,000 clones listed, under 85% are singletons. Germline V gene sequence: CDR1 LGHNA, CDR2 YNFKEQ. The germline V and J ends were trimmed by 1 base and 2 bases, with 8 bases remaining between them. This CDR3 contains 14 residues. The chain recombines TRBV4-2 with TRBJ1-1, with a weak D call TRBD1 (5 bases). Sequenced input: PBMCs. The sequence came from a man in his fifties in good health and CMV-seronegative. CDR3 bases: TGTGCCAGCAGCCAAGCCCAGGGAAACACTGAAGCTTTCTTT. Translated: CASSQAQGNTEAFF.